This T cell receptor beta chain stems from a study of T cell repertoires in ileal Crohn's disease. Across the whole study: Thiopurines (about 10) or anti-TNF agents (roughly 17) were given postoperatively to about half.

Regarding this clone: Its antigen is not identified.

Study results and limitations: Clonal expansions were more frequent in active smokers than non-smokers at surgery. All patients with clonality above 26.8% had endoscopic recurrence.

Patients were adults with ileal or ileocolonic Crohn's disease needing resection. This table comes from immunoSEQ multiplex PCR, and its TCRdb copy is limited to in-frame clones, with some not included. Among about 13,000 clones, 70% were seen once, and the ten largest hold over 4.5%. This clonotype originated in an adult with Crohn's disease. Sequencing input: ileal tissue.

Written as DNA, the CDR3 is TGTGCCAGCAGCTTCCAGCGGGGGGGCTCAGATACGCAGTATTTT. Translated: CASSFQRGGSDTQYF. The genes are TRBV7-6 and TRBJ2-3; TRBD2 agrees at 10 bases. CDR3 size: 15 residues. V dropped 3 bases and J dropped 4; count of bases not matched to a gene: 4. The V gene's germline CDR1 is SGHVS and CDR2 FNYEAQ.